This entry features one T cell receptor beta chain sequence. Its antigen is not known. Relative to the germline gene, one junction end is altered; a read error may explain this. Per the germline V gene, CDR1 is SNHLY and CDR2 is FYNNEI. The CDR3 sequence is 14 residues long. These data belong to a study of cytomegalovirus exposure and HLA in healthy donors. Study findings and constraints: Cytomegalovirus association was listed for about 180 TCR beta chains. Subsequent analysis found a tendency for first-cohort TCR clusters to co-occur within the 95 to 150 validation repertoires.

This table comes from immunoSEQ multiplex PCR, and its TCRdb copy is limited to in-frame clones, with some not included. The sample holds under 200,000 clones, roughly 89% seen once. The sequence was collected from a young woman in good health and CMV-seropositive. Specimen: PBMCs. This chain joins TRBV2 and TRBJ2-3; a possible D gene is TRBD1 (6 bases). CDR3 sequence (DNA): TGTGCCAGCGACTCTGCAGGGGTCACAAATACGCAGTATTTT. Amino acid sequence: CASDSAGVTNTQYF.